The entry that follows covers one T cell receptor (beta chain) sequence. Its antigen has not been determined. No qualities accompany the bases; no much larger clone lies one base away. CDR1 and CDR2 (MNHEY, SVGAGI) derive from the germline V gene. The CDR3 starts with the cysteine, ends with the phenylalanine, and has 13 residues. The entry retains the CDR3 DNA only, 39 bases that are in frame from base 1. V is cut by 5 bases and J by 4 bases, and the space between the germline ends is 9 bases. This sample stems from a study of a mutant IDH1 vaccine in newly diagnosed glioma (dated by TCRdb to the early 2020s). Concerning the study at large: Vaccination was initiated 4-6 weeks after radiotherapy alone, or concurrently with temozolomide cycles in the chemotherapy-containing groups. Visit V12 was the week-35 safety follow-up and visit V13 was the week-47 end of study. Of the roughly 30 treated patients, approximately 62% were male and 37.5% were female, and the mean age was approximately 37 years. Longitudinal TCRB deep sequencing was done for 25 to 30 treated patients, wherever samples were available for exploratory analyses. Before enrollment, patients had received standard therapy of radiotherapy alone, temozolomide alone, or radiochemotherapy with temozolomide; most received the combination. Peripheral blood was drawn at six visits: V03 (baseline), V05, V07, V10, V12 and V13. What the research found in general, with its limitations: Immune responses induced by the vaccine were seen in over 80% of patients across multiple MHC alleles. Availability determined which PBMC samples were chosen for TCRB deep sequencing. Changes in the top peripheral T cell clonotypes picked up by TCRB sequencing did not appear to be linked to pseudoprogression. According to the authors, sample limitations meant that analyses of patient blood samples could not be reproduced.

Libraries were made using the immunoSEQ multiplex PCR assay. Rearranged TCR beta chain sequences were amplified with the hsTCRB Kit following the manufacturer's protocol. TCRB libraries were sequenced on an Illumina MiSeq. The paper's processing steps were these. The kit vendor's proprietary platform handled demultiplexing, trimming and gene mapping. Held by TCRdb, this immuneACCESS table contains in-frame sequences only and omits some clones. Under half of the omission traces to an unresolved V gene where checked; the cause of the rest is unknown. The V and J calls and the clone size are those of that table, but D and trimming were determined from the DNA. The sample contains some 29,000 clones, around 77% of them found a single time. The ten largest clones represent around a tenth of the sample. The sample's time point label, decoded: week 35, safety follow-up. Each vaccine dose was 300 ug of a 20-mer mutant IDH1 peptide in Montanide, given subcutaneously with topical imiquimod. Patients received eight vaccinations in weeks 1, 3, 5, 7, 11, 15, 19 and 23, corresponding to visits V03 through V10. Donors had newly diagnosed WHO grade 3 or 4 IDH1-mutant astrocytomas with loss of nuclear ATRX. The samples were drawn from NOA16, a multicentre, single-arm, open-label phase I trial in Germany that tested a mutant IDH1 peptide vaccine in humans for the first time. The DNeasy Blood and Tissue Kit was used to extract genomic DNA from EDTA blood for TCRB sequencing.

The receptor was isolated from a young woman with glioma. Some clones in this sample may be carry-over from other donors' samples. Source: PBMCs, taken from a glioma patient whose treatment included an IDH1 peptide vaccine. This receptor chain uses TRBV6-5 and TRBJ1-5; there is no confident call for the D gene. The encoded CDR3 is CASSRRYNQPQHF. The bases read TGTGCCAGCAGTCGACGATATAATCAGCCCCAGCATTTT.